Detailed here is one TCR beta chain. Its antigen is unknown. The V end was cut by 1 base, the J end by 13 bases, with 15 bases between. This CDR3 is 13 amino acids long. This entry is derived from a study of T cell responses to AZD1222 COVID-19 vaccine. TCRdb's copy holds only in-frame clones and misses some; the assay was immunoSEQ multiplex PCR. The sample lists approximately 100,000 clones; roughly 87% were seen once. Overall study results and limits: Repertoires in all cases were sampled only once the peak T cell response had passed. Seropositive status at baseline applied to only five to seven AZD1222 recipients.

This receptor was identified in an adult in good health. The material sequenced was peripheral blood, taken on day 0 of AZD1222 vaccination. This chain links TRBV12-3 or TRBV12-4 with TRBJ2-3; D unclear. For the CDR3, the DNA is TGTGCCAGCAGTTTAGGGGGAACCTTACCAAAGTATTTT. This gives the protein CASSLGGTLPKYF.